Each of the 26 T cell receptor beta chains below was sequenced from the same sample in a study of cytomegalovirus exposure and HLA in healthy donors. The PCR ran on 60 Vbeta and 13 Jbeta primers. Assay: immunoSEQ multiplex PCR; the TCRdb copy retains only in-frame clones and omits some. Of around 120,000 clones listed, more than 80% are singletons. The specimen sequenced was PBMCs. These receptors were obtained from a man aged 25 to 40 in good health and CMV-seronegative.

The rearrangement uses TRBV10-3 and TRBJ2-1; perhaps TRBD2 as D (6 bases). CDR3 length: 14 amino acids. The germline V and J ends were trimmed by 11 bases and 5 bases, with 19 bases remaining between them. Germline V gene data show CDR1 as ENHRY and CDR2 as SYGVKD. CDR3: CAVESGLVNNEQFF. The CDR3, as DNA: TGTGCCGTCGAATCGGGACTCGTTAACAATGAGCAGTTCTTC.

The rearrangement uses TRBV6-5 and TRBJ2-1, with TRBD2 matching 12 bases. This CDR3 contains 13 residues. Germline V gene data show CDR1 as MNHEY and CDR2 as SVGAGI. Unmatched junction bases numbered 0, after V lost 5 bases and J lost 7 bases. The CDR3 region is CASSLAGGNEQFF. DNA for the CDR3: TGTGCCAGCAGTCTAGCGGGGGGGAATGAGCAGTTCTTC.

This clone was recorded only once. V and J are TRBV27 and TRBJ1-5; the D is unclear. Looked up from germline, CDR1 is MNHEY and CDR2 is SMNVEV (reference sequence). V shed 0 bases and J shed 4 bases, with 4 bases lying between them. The CDR3 loop spans 13 amino acids. Here the CDR3 DNA reads TGTGCCAGCAGTTTATCCGGGAATCAGCCCCAGCATTTT. Its translation: CASSLSGNQPQHF.

The chain joins TRBV6-5 to TRBJ2-3; TRBD2 agrees at 10 bases. Germline V CDR1 and CDR2: MNHEY, SVGAGI. The CDR3 runs to 13 residues. Trimming removed 7 bases from V and 4 bases from J; junction bases left unmatched: 2. The CDR3 nucleotides read TGTGCCAGCATACTAGCGGGATCAGATACGCAGTATTTT. It yields the protein CASILAGSDTQYF.

The CDR3 loop reads CAWKLGAGNTIYF. The CDR3 coding sequence is TGTGCCTGGAAATTAGGGGCTGGAAACACCATATATTTT. V is TRBV30 and J is TRBJ1-3, with D perhaps matching TRBD1 (5 bases). V gave up 4 bases and J gave up 2 bases, with 9 bases separating them. The CDR3 consists of 13 residues. Germline loops: CDR1 GTSNPN, CDR2 SVGIG (reference sequence).

The chain couples TRBV19 to TRBJ2-2; 10 positions match TRBD2. The J segment lost 4 bases and the V segment lost 3 bases, leaving 5 bases of the junction unmatched. CDR1 is LNHDA and CDR2 is SQIVND in the germline V gene (reference sequence). The CDR3 covers 16 residues. CDR3 coding DNA: TGTGCCAGTAGTATCATAGCGGGAGGACTCACCGGGGAGCTGTTTTTT. Amino acids: CASSIIAGGLTGELFF.

The chain has TRBV7-2 and TRBJ2-1, with 12 nucleotides matching TRBD2. Germline assignment: CDR1 SGHTA and CDR2 FQGNSA. Trimming took 3 bases from V and 7 from J; bases not matched to a gene: 4. The CDR3 has 15 amino acids. The CDR3: CASSLWTSGNNEQFF. Here the CDR3 DNA reads TGTGCCAGCAGCTTGTGGACTAGCGGGAATAATGAGCAGTTCTTC.

The V call is TRBV5-1, the J call TRBJ2-1, with 9 positions matching TRBD2. CDR1 SGHRS and CDR2 YFSETQ come from the germline V gene. Unmatched junction bases numbered 13, after V lost 3 bases and J lost 6 bases. The CDR3 sequence is 17 residues long. The CDR3 DNA reads as TGCGCCAGCAGCTCCGGCTCCTTAGCGGGAGTCTCCAATGAGCAGTTCTTC. This sequence encodes CASSSGSLAGVSNEQFF.

This chain joins TRBV28 and TRBJ2-1; 13 bases map to TRBD2. Losses at the gene ends were 6 bases for V and 9 bases for J; bases not matched to a gene: 11. Germline lookup yields CDR1 MDHEN and CDR2 SYDVKM. CDR3 length equals 16 residues. The CDR3 protein is CASSPVLGLAGPEQFF. The CDR3 DNA reads TGTGCCAGCAGCCCTGTCCTGGGACTAGCGGGACCTGAGCAGTTCTTC. The full variable domain, rest sourced from reference TRBV28 and TRBJ2-1, is DVKVTQSSRYLVKRTGEKVFLECVQDMDHENMFWYRQDPGLGLRLIYFSYDVKMKEKGDIPEGYSVSREKKERFSLILESASTNQTSMYLCASSPVLGLAGPEQFFGPGTRLTVL.

The chain joins TRBV7-6 to TRBJ2-7; D is perhaps TRBD1 (6 bases). The CDR3 loop spans 15 amino acids. Germline CDR1 reads SGHVS; CDR2 reads FNYEAQ. Between the trimmed V and J ends, which lost 0 bases and 0 bases, there was a span of 9 bases. The CDR3 DNA follows: TGTGCCAGCAGCTTAGCCCGGGACAACTCCTACGAGCAGTACTTC. This codes for CASSLARDNSYEQYF.

CDR3 nucleotide sequence: TGTGCCAGCAGTTTTAGCGGGGCGGAGCAGTTCTTC. Translation gives CASSFSGAEQFF. The chain couples TRBV6-5 to TRBJ2-1, with 8 bases identical to TRBD2. Germline-derived CDR1 and CDR2 are MNHEY and SVGAGI. This CDR3 is 12 amino acids long. Trimming removed 4 bases from V and 10 bases from J; junction bases left unmatched: 3.

J is TRBJ1-1 and V is TRBV2; 11 bases align to TRBD1. CDR1 and CDR2 from the germline V gene are SNHLY and FYNNEI. J gave up 2 bases and V 6 bases, and 5 bases lay outside the gene matches. CDR3 length: 15 amino acids. CDR3 protein: CASRPGTGGNTEAFF. Written as DNA, the CDR3 is TGTGCCAGCAGGCCCGGGACAGGGGGAAACACTGAAGCTTTCTTT.

V is TRBV29-1 and J is TRBJ2-1, with TRBD2 matching 9 bases. Trimming cost V 7 bases and J 7 bases; bases outside gene matches: 8. Germline CDR1 reads SQVTM; CDR2 reads ANQGSEA. This CDR3 has 13 amino acids. As DNA, the CDR3 is TGCAGCGCCTCCGCGGGGGGGGTAAATGAGCAGTTCTTC. This translates into CSASAGGVNEQFF.

This clone showed up just a few times. The rearrangement links TRBV7-8 to TRBJ1-5; 10 nucleotides agree with TRBD1. There are 16 residues in the CDR3. Trimming cost V 1 base and J 3 bases; bases outside gene matches: 3. CDR1 is SGHVS and CDR2 is FQNEAQ in the germline V gene. CDR3 protein: CASSLGTGGNNQPQHF. CDR3 sequence (DNA): TGTGCCAGCAGCTTAGGGACAGGGGGGAACAATCAGCCCCAGCATTTT.

Regarding this clone: Relative to the germline gene, one junction end is altered; a read error may explain this. This rearrangement joins TRBV29-1 to TRBJ1-2; 9 bases map to TRBD1. The V gene's germline CDR1 is SQVTM and CDR2 ANQGSEA. There are 15 residues in the CDR3. The CDR3 region has the DNA TGCAGCGCTCCGACACCGGGACAGGGAGTTTACGGCTACCCCTTC. This encodes CSAPTPGQGVYGYPF.

The CDR3 nucleotides read TGTGCCAGCAGCTCAGGTCCAACGAACACTGAAGCTTTCTTT. It codes for CASSSGPTNTEAFF. This chain uses TRBV5-4 with TRBJ1-1; no firm D call. This CDR3 has 14 residues. V was shortened by 3 bases and J by 1 base, with 10 bases between the two germline ends. CDR1 is SGHNT, CDR2 YYREEE, per germline (reference sequence).

This chain uses TRBV4-1 with TRBJ1-2, with D hard to call. The CDR3 loop spans 19 amino acids. Germline V lookup: CDR1 MGHRA, CDR2 YSYEKL. V lost 0 bases, J lost 4 bases, and 24 bases lay in between. Here the CDR3 DNA reads TGCGCCAGCAGCCAAGATCGGCTTTGGGCAGCCACCGCGGGCTATGGCTACACCTTC. Its translation: CASSQDRLWAATAGYGYTF.

This chain connects TRBV5-1 to TRBJ2-1, with TRBD2 identical over 8 bases. The V gene end was trimmed by 2 bases and the J gene end by 8 bases; junction bases not matched to a gene: 15. The CDR3 is 17 amino acids. Germline V gene lookup returns CDR1 SGHRS and CDR2 YFSETQ. In DNA form, the CDR3 reads TGCGCCAGCAGCTTTTTTGACTCGGGATACGGGAGGGATGAGCAGTTCTTC. Its translation is CASSFFDSGYGRDEQFF.

The chain employs TRBV25-1 and TRBJ1-4, with D possibly being TRBD1 (5 bases). Per the germline V gene, CDR1 is MGHDK and CDR2 is SYGVNS. The CDR3 loop spans 14 amino acids. Trimming removed 2 bases at V and 8 bases at J, with 12 bases between. CDR3 bases: TGTGCCAGCAGTGAACTAGGGGTTCGGGAAAAACTGTTTTTT. Translating gives CASSELGVREKLFF.

The chain couples TRBV5-4 to TRBJ2-3; TRBD2 agrees at 9 bases. Germline V gene data show CDR1 as SGHNT and CDR2 as YYREEE (reference sequence). V lost 2 bases, J lost 5 bases, and 3 bases stayed unmatched. The CDR3 runs 14 residues. The CDR3 spells CASSFSGSEDTQYF. The CDR3, as DNA: TGTGCCAGCAGCTTTAGCGGGAGCGAAGATACGCAGTATTTT.

The V and J genes are TRBV28 and TRBJ2-5, with 11 bases matching TRBD1. V dropped 5 bases and J dropped 5; count of bases not matched to a gene: 16. Germline V gene lookup returns CDR1 MDHEN and CDR2 SYDVKM. The CDR3 is 18 residues long. The CDR3 sequence is CASSRTWTGGGGSETQYF. The CDR3 nucleotides are TGTGCCAGCAGTCGAACCTGGACAGGGGGCGGCGGTTCGGAGACCCAGTACTTC. Complete variable domain (other parts from reference TRBV28 and TRBJ2-5): DVKVTQSSRYLVKRTGEKVFLECVQDMDHENMFWYRQDPGLGLRLIYFSYDVKMKEKGDIPEGYSVSREKKERFSLILESASTNQTSMYLCASSRTWTGGGGSETQYFGPGTRLLVL.

For the CDR3, the DNA is TGTGCCAGCAGCAAGATGACTAGCGGGAGATCAGATACGCAGTATTTT. It is translated as CASSKMTSGRSDTQYF. The chain is built from TRBV5-4 and TRBJ2-3; 12 positions match TRBD2. The CDR3 length is 16 residues. The V gene end was trimmed by 4 bases and the J gene end by 4 bases; junction bases not matched to a gene: 7. Germline CDR1 and CDR2: SGHNT and YYREEE (reference sequence).

This chain uses TRBV4-3 with TRBJ1-3, with no clear D. Per germline, CDR1 LGHNA and CDR2 YSLEER. This CDR3 spans 18 amino acids. Trimming stripped 1 base from V and 1 base from J, with 17 bases between. CDR3 DNA sequence: TGCGCCAGCAGCCAAGGCGAAGGAAACAGTATTTCTGGAAACACCATATATTTT. Encoded protein: CASSQGEGNSISGNTIYF.

V and J are TRBV7-9 and TRBJ1-5; D might be TRBD1 (6 bases). The CDR3 totals 14 residues. Germline V gives CDR1 SEHNR, CDR2 FQNEAQ (reference sequence). The ends were cut back, 8 bases at V and 0 bases at J, with 11 bases in the middle. Here the CDR3 DNA reads TGTGCCAGCTCACGGGACATTAGCAATCAGCCCCAGCATTTT. Amino acid sequence: CASSRDISNQPQHF.

This clone was seen only a few times. This chain links TRBV9 with TRBJ2-5; TRBD1 agrees at 9 bases. The DNA end is a closer match to TRBJ2-7, so the J assignment may be wrong. The CDR3 has 15 residues. CDR1 is SGDLS, CDR2 YYNGEE, per germline. CDR3 in DNA: TGTGCCAGCAGCTTCGGGACAGGGTTAGCCTACGAGCAGTACTTC. This sequence encodes CASSFGTGLAYEQYF.

V gene TRBV29-1 combines with J gene TRBJ2-7; D is unclear. The V and J ends lost 5 bases and 5 bases respectively, with 4 bases between them. The CDR3 is made up of 9 amino acids. Looked up from germline, CDR1 is SQVTM and CDR2 is ANQGSEA. The CDR3 region is CSVSDEQYF. Written as DNA, the CDR3 is TGCAGCGTTTCGGACGAGCAGTACTTC.